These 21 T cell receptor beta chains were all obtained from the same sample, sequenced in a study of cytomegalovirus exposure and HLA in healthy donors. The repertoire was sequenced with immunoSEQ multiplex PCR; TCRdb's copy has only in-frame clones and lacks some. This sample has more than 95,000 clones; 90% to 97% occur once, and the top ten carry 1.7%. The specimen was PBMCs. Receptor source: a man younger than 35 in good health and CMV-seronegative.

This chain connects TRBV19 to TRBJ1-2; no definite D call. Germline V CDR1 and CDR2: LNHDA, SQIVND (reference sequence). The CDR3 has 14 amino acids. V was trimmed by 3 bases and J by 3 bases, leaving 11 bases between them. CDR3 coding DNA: TGTGCCAGTAGTATCGAAAGCACCTACTATGGCTACACCTTC. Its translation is CASSIESTYYGYTF.

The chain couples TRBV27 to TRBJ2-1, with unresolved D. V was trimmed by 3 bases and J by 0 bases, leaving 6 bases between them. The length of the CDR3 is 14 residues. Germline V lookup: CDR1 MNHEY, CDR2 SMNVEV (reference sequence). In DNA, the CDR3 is TGTGCCAGCAGTTTTAGGAGCTCCTACAATGAGCAGTTCTTC. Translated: CASSFRSSYNEQFF.

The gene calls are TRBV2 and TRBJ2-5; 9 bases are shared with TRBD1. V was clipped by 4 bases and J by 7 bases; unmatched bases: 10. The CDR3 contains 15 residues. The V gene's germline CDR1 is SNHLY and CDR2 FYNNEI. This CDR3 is CASSARGQGTGTQYF. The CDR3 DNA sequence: TGTGCCAGCAGTGCCCGGGGACAGGGAACCGGGACCCAGTACTTC.

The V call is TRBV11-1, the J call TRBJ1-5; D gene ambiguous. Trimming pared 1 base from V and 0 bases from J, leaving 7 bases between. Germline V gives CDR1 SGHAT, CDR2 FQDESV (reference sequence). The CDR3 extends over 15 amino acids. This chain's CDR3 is CASSLGAGSNQPQHF. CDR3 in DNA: TGTGCCAGCAGCTTAGGGGCAGGTAGCAATCAGCCCCAGCATTTT.

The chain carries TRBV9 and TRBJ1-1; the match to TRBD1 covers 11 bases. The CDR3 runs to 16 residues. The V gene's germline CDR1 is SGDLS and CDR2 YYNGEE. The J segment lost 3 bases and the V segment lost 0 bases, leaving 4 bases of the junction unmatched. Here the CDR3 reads CASSVGTGGMDTEAFF. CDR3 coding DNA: TGTGCCAGCAGCGTAGGGACAGGGGGCATGGACACTGAAGCTTTCTTT.

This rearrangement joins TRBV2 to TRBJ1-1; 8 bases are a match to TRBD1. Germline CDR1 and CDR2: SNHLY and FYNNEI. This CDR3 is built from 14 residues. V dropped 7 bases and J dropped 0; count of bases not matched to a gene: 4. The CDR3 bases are TGTGCCAGCATTCTCAGGGGGCTGAACACTGAAGCTTTCTTT. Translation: CASILRGLNTEAFF.

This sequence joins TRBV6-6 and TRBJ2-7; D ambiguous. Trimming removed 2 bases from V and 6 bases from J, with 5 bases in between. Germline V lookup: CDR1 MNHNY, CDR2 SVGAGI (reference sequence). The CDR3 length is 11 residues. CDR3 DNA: TGTGCCAGCAGTTACCTCAGCGAGCAGTACTTC. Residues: CASSYLSEQYF.

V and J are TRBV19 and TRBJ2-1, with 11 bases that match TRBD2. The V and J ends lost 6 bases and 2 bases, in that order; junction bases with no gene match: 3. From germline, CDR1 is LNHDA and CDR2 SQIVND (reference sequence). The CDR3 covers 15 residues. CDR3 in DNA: TGTGCCAGTAGCGGACTAGCGGGTGCCTACAATGAGCAGTTCTTC. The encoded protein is CASSGLAGAYNEQFF.

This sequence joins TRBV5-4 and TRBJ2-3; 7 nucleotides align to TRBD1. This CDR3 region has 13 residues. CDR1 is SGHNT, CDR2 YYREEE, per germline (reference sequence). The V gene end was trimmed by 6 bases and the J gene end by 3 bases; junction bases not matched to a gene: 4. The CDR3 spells CASIDRVTDTQYF. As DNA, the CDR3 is TGTGCCAGCATCGACAGGGTAACAGATACGCAGTATTTT. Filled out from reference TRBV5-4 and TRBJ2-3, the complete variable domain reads ETGVTQSPTHLIKTRGQQVTLRCSSQSGHNTVSWYQQALGQGPQFIFQYYREEENGRGNFPPRFSGLQFPNYSSELNVNALELDDSALYLCASIDRVTDTQYFGPGTRLTVL.

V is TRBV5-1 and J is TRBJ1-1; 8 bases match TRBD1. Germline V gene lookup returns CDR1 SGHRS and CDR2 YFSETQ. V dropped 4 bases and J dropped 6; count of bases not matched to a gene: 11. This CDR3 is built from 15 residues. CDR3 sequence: CASSPPTGVGSEAFF. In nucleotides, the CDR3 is TGCGCCAGCAGCCCTCCGACAGGGGTGGGGTCTGAAGCTTTCTTT.

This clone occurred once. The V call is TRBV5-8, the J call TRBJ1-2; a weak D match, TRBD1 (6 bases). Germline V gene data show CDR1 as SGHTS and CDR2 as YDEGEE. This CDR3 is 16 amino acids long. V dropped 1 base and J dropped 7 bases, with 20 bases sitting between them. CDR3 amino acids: CASSLLTGIEGGGYTF. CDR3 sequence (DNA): TGTGCCAGCAGCTTGCTTACAGGGATTGAGGGTGGTGGCTACACCTTC.

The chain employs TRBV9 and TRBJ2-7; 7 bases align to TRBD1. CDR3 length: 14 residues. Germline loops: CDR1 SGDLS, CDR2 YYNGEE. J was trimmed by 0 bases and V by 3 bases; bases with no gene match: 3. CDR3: CASSAGQVSYEQYF. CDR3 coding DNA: TGTGCCAGCAGCGCCGGACAGGTCTCCTACGAGCAGTACTTC.

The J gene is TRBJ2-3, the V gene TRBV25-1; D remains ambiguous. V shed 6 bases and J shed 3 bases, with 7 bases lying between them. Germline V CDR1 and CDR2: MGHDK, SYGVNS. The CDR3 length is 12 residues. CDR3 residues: CASRQQTDTQYF. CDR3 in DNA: TGTGCCAGCAGACAACAGACAGATACGCAGTATTTT.

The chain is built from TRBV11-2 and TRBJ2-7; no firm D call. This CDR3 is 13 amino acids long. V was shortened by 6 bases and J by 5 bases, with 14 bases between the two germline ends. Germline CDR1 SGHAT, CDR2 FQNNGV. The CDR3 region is CASSPPQEDEQYF. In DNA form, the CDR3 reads TGTGCCAGCAGTCCGCCCCAGGAAGACGAGCAGTACTTC.

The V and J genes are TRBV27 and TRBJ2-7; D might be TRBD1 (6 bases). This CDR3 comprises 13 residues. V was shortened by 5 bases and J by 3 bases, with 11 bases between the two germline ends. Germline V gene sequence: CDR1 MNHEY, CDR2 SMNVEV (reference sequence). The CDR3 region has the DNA TGTGCCAGCAGTACGGGACACCGCTACGAGCAGTACTTC. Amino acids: CASSTGHRYEQYF.

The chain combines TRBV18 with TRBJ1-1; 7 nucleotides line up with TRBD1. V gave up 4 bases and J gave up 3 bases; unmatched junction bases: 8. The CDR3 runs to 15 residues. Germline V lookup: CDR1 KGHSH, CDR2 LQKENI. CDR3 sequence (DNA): TGTGCCAGCTCACATTCCCGACAGGGTTACACTGAAGCTTTCTTT. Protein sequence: CASSHSRQGYTEAFF. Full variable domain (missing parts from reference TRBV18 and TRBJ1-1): NAGVMQNPRHLVRRRGQEARLRCSPMKGHSHVYWYRQLPEEGLKFMVYLQKENIIDESGMPKERFSAEFPKEGPSILRIQQVVRGDSAAYFCASSHSRQGYTEAFFGQGTRLTVV.

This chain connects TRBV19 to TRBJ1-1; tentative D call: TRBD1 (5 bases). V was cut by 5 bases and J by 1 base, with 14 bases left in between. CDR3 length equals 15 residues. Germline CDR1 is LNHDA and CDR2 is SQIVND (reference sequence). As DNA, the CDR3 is TGTGCCAGTAGTCGGAATACAGGAGCGAACACTGAAGCTTTCTTT. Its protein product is CASSRNTGANTEAFF. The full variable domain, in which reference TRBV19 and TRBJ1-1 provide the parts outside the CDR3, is DGGITQSPKYLFRKEGQNVTLSCEQNLNHDAMYWYRQDPGQGLRLIYYSQIVNDFQKGDIAEGYSVSREKKESFPLTVTSAQKNPTAFYLCASSRNTGANTEAFFGQGTRLTVV.

The chain's CDR3 is CASSFHRSSGANVLTF. DNA of the CDR3: TGTGCCAGCAGCTTTCACAGGAGCTCTGGGGCCAACGTCCTGACTTTC. The chain joins TRBV5-6 to TRBJ2-6; D possibly corresponds to TRBD1 (5 bases). The CDR3 has 16 residues. V lost 2 bases and J lost 0, with 9 bases in between. The germline CDR1 and CDR2 sequences are SGHDT and YYEEEE. Looking up the rest from reference TRBV5-6 and TRBJ2-6 gives the full variable domain: DAGVTQSPTHLIKTRGQQVTLRCSPKSGHDTVSWYQQALGQGPQFIFQYYEEEERQRGNFPDRFSGHQFPNYSSELNVNALLLGDSALYLCASSFHRSSGANVLTFGAGSRLTVL.

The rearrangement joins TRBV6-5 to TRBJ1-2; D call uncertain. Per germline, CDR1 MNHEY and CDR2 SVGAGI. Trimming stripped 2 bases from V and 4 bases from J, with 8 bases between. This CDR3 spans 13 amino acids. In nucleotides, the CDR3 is TGTGCCAGCAGTTACGGAGGCAGCTATGGCTACACCTTC. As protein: CASSYGGSYGYTF.

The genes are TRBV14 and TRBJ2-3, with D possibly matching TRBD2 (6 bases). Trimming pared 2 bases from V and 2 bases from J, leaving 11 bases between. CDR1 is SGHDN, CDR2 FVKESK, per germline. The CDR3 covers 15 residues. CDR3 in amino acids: CASSQMTSFTDTQYF. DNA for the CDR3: TGTGCCAGCAGCCAAATGACTAGTTTCACAGATACGCAGTATTTT.

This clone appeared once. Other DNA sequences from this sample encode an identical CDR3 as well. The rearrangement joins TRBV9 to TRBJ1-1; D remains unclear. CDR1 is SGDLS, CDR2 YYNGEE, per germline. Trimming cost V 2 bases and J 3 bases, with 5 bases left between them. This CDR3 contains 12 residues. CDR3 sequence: CASSVGDTEAFF. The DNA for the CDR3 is TGTGCCAGCAGCGTCGGGGACACTGAAGCTTTCTTT.